The TCR beta chain under discussion was sequenced for a study of neurological immune-mediated disorders. TCRdb itself ran the 5' RACE reads through MiXCR, one entry per CDR3 protein. The repertoire holds 55,000 to 70,000 distinct CDR3 sequences, with 10% to 12% as singletons. V lost 1 base and J 0 bases, leaving 13 bases between the germline ends. The CDR3 sequence is 17 residues long. There are many counts of this clonotype. This rearrangement joins TRBV12-3 or TRBV12-4 to TRBJ1-5; possible D gene TRBD1, 5 bases. The sequenced sample consisted of PBMCs. The source is a man aged 55 to 70 in good health. CDR3 nucleotide sequence: TGTGCCAGCAGTTTAGTTGGGAGGGGATCTAGCAATCAGCCCCAGCATTTT. This sequence encodes CASSLVGRGSSNQPQHF.